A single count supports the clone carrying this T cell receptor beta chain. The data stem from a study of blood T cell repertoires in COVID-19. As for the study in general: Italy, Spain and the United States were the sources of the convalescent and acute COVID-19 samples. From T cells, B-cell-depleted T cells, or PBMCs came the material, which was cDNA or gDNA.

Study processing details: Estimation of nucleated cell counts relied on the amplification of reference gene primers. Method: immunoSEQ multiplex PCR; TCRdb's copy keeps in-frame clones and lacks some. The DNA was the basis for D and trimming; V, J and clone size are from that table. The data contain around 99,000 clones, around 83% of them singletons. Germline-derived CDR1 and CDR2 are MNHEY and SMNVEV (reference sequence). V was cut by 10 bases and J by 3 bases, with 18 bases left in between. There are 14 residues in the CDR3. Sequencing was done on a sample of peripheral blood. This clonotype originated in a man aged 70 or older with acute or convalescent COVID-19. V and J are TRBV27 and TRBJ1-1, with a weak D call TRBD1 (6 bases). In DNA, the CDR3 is TGTGCCACCTCCCTCAGGGGAGGGGACACTGAAGCTTTCTTT. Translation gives CATSLRGGDTEAFF.